Presented here are 2 T cell receptor beta chains from one specimen sequenced in a study of read filtering for tumor transcriptome and immune sequencing. Molecular barcoded adaptors covering alpha/delta and beta/gamma chains were used on about 390 ng RNA. Using its own MiXCR run on the reads, TCRdb lists one record per CDR3 protein. The sample gives 30,000 to 50,000 distinct CDR3 sequences, 10% to 15% of which show up once; around 32% is in the top ten. Sequencing was carried out using a population of CD138-negative cells sorted from bone marrow. The receptor source for this set is a donor at least 40 years old with multiple myeloma.

This clonotype was seen repeatedly, ten times or more. The germline gene is not matched at one end of the junction; a read error may be the cause. This rearrangement joins TRBV20-1 to TRBJ2-7, with 9 bases lining up with TRBD1. CDR3 size: 13 residues. In germline, CDR1 is DFQATT, CDR2 SNEGSKA (reference sequence). The CDR3 reads CSATGTGTYEQYF. CDR3 sequence (DNA): TGCAGTGCGACCGGGACAGGGACCTATGAGCAGTACTTC.

A remark on this clonotype: A much larger clone sits a single nucleotide away, making a read error possible. The chain links TRBV29-1 to TRBJ1-1, with a tentative D call TRBD1 (6 bases). CDR3 length: 13 amino acids. Per germline, CDR1 SQVTM and CDR2 ANQGSEA. CDR3 sequence: CSVANTGNAEAFF. In DNA form, the CDR3 reads TGCAGCGTTGCCAATACAGGGAACGCTGAAGCTTTCTTT.